Listed here are 5 T cell receptor beta chains from one sample, sequenced in a study of CD8+CD57+ T cells in acquired aplastic anemia. Genomic DNA was employed as the template in profiling TCR beta VDJ and CDR3. TCRdb redid the calling of the reads with MiXCR, one entry per CDR3 protein. This sample has some 280,000 distinct CDR3 sequences, with 45% to 70% found just once. The specimen sequenced was sorted CD4+, CD8+, or CD8+CD57+ T cells (not recorded which) from PBMCs. The receptors were sampled from a human donor with severe aplastic anemia or a healthy control (not recorded which).

The chain combines TRBV10-2 with TRBJ2-7; the match to TRBD2 covers 9 bases. After removal of 4 bases from V and 10 bases from J, the junction contained 20 bases not matched to a gene. Per germline, CDR1 WSHSY and CDR2 SAAADI. CDR3 length: 17 amino acids. CDR3 residues: CASSAQLAGGFVPRQYF. The CDR3 DNA reads TGCGCCAGCAGTGCCCAACTAGCGGGTGGTTTCGTGCCGCGACAGTACTTC.

This clonotype was picked up many times. The rearrangement uses TRBV7-2 and TRBJ2-3, with 7 positions matching TRBD2. V was clipped by 8 bases and J by 4 bases; unmatched bases: 9. The CDR3 contains 14 residues. Germline V gives CDR1 SGHTA, CDR2 FQGNSA. The CDR3 spells CASAAGLRSDTQYF. The CDR3 nucleotides are TGTGCCAGCGCAGCGGGACTCAGGTCAGATACGCAGTATTTT.

As regards this clonotype: Given a much more abundant clone one base away, this may be a read error. V and J are TRBV3-2 and TRBJ1-2; the table assigns TRBD1, which was not confirmed against the DNA. TRBV3-2 represents a pseudogene. This CDR3 is 15 amino acids long. CDR3 coding DNA: TGTACCAGCAGCCAAGATCAAGGACATAACTATGGCTACACCTTC. Residues: CTSSQDQGHNYGYTF.

A note on this clonotype: The junction differs from germline at one of its ends, possibly a read error. The V and J genes are TRBV24-1 and TRBJ2-5; D is ambiguous. This CDR3 region has 13 residues. From germline, CDR1 is KGHDR and CDR2 SFDVKD. The CDR3 region is CATSEGWQETRYF. CDR3 DNA: TGTGCCACCAGTGAGGGGTGGCAAGAGACCCGGTACTTC.

This clonotype turned up a few times. This rearrangement joins TRBV7-3 to TRBJ2-1; D is perhaps TRBD2 (5 bases). The CDR3 has 16 residues. V gave up 0 bases and J gave up 8 bases, with 17 bases separating them. CDR1 and CDR2 from the germline V gene are SGHTA and FQGTGA. The CDR3 nucleotides read TGTGCCAGCAGCTTAACCGTCGTCCGGATGAGGGATGAGCAGTTCTTC. This gives the protein CASSLTVVRMRDEQFF.